These 27 T cell receptor beta chains came from one sample sequenced in a study of blood T cell repertoires in COVID-19. The method was immunoSEQ multiplex PCR; TCRdb's version includes in-frame clones alone and lacks a portion of them. In the table there are about 280,000 clones, about 80% of which are singletons. The source material was peripheral blood. Every receptor here comes from a woman aged 45-65 years who had recovered from COVID-19.

Only one count was recorded for this clone. The gene calls are TRBV3-1 (or the pseudogene TRBV3-2) and TRBJ2-3; 9 nucleotides line up with TRBD2. Germline CDR1 is LGHDT and CDR2 is YNNKEL (reference sequence). The J segment lost 5 bases and the V segment lost 4 bases, leaving 13 bases of the junction unmatched. This CDR3 region has 17 residues. The CDR3 here is CASSPQGGRARVDTQYF. CDR3 DNA sequence: TGTGCCAGCAGCCCACAGGGCGGGAGGGCGAGGGTAGATACGCAGTATTTT.

V and J are TRBV4-3 and TRBJ2-2; TRBD2 agrees at 7 bases. CDR3 length: 16 residues. Germline V lookup: CDR1 LGHNA, CDR2 YSLEER. V gave up 0 bases and J gave up 7 bases; unmatched junction bases: 8. In DNA form, the CDR3 reads TGCGCCAGCAGCCAAGAGACTAGCATGTATGGCGGGGAGCTGTTTTTT. It specifies CASSQETSMYGGELFF.

In nucleotides, the CDR3 is TGTGCCAGCAGCGCCCAACAGGGGCCCTACGAGCAGTACTTC. This gives the protein CASSAQQGPYEQYF. The chain joins TRBV6-2 or TRBV6-3 to TRBJ2-7; 7 positions match TRBD1. The germline V gene has CDR1 MNHEY and CDR2 SVGEGT. This CDR3 contains 14 residues. V trimming: 6 bases; J trimming: 2 bases; junction bases outside the gene matches: 7.

This chain uses TRBV11-2 with TRBJ2-7; the D is unclear. There are 14 residues in the CDR3. Germline lookup yields CDR1 SGHAT and CDR2 FQNNGV. V shed 1 base and J shed 1 base, with 8 bases lying between them. The CDR3 is CASSLAPRSYEQYF. In nucleotides, the CDR3 is TGTGCCAGCAGCTTAGCCCCCAGGTCCTACGAGCAGTACTTC.

The count of this clone is one. The chain links TRBV5-1 to TRBJ2-7, with 8 bases lining up with TRBD1. The ends lost 4 bases at V and 2 bases at J; junction bases unmatched: 5. The germline gives CDR1 SGHRS, CDR2 YFSETQ. The CDR3 is 14 residues long. The CDR3 nucleotides read TGCGCCAGCAGCCCGGACAGGGCGACCTACGAGCAGTACTTC. It is translated as CASSPDRATYEQYF.

This chain uses TRBV13 with TRBJ2-1, with 8 nucleotides matching TRBD2. Germline CDR1 and CDR2: PRHDT and FYEKMQ (reference sequence). The CDR3 runs to 14 residues. Germline trimming cut 7 bases from V and 5 bases from J; bases unmatched to any gene: 7. The CDR3 bases are TGTGCCAGCATGCGACTAGCGTTCCACAATGAGCAGTTCTTC. Amino acid sequence: CASMRLAFHNEQFF.

The chain combines TRBV2 with TRBJ2-3; the match to TRBD2 covers 11 bases. V shed 4 bases and J 4 bases; nucleotides not matched to a gene: 4. Germline CDR1 reads SNHLY; CDR2 reads FYNNEI. The CDR3 runs to 15 residues. CDR3 sequence: CASSVAGGPPDTQYF. The CDR3 nucleotides are TGTGCCAGCAGTGTAGCGGGGGGGCCCCCAGATACGCAGTATTTT. Full variable domain (rest looked up from reference TRBV2 and TRBJ2-3): EPEVTQTPSHQVTQMGQEVILRCVPISNHLYFYWYRQILGQKVEFLVSFYNNEISEKSEIFDDQFSVERPDGSNFTLKIRSTKLEDSAMYFCASSVAGGPPDTQYFGPGTRLTVL.

V and J are TRBV28 and TRBJ2-5; 12 bases are shared with TRBD2. The V gene's germline CDR1 is MDHEN and CDR2 SYDVKM. V lost 3 bases, J lost 2 bases, and 4 bases stayed unmatched. The CDR3 has 16 amino acids. This CDR3 reads CASSLGTSGYQETQYF. The CDR3 nucleotides read TGTGCCAGCAGTTTGGGGACTAGCGGGTATCAAGAGACCCAGTACTTC.

This clone appeared a few times. The gene calls are TRBV7-2 and TRBJ2-2; the match to TRBD2 covers 12 bases. Germline V CDR1 and CDR2: SGHTA, FQGNSA. Trimming removed 4 bases from V and 1 base from J; junction bases left unmatched: 1. The CDR3 is 16 residues long. The chain's CDR3 is CASSSTSGGNTGELFF. Written as DNA, the CDR3 is TGTGCCAGCAGCTCGACTAGCGGGGGGAACACCGGGGAGCTGTTTTTT.

This clone is a singleton in its sample. The CDR3 reads CASTLWGQSQETQYF. The CDR3 DNA follows: TGTGCCAGCACCCTCTGGGGACAGTCACAAGAGACCCAGTACTTC. The V gene is TRBV5-4, the J gene TRBJ2-5, with TRBD1 matching 7 bases. The CDR3 extends over 15 amino acids. Germline V gene sequence: CDR1 SGHNT, CDR2 YYREEE (reference sequence). Trimming removed 6 bases from V and 2 bases from J; junction bases left unmatched: 10.

CDR3 residues: CASSDGTGLFREQFF. The CDR3 DNA reads as TGTGCCAGCAGTGATGGGACAGGGTTATTTCGTGAGCAGTTCTTC. J is TRBJ2-1 and V is TRBV6-2 or TRBV6-3; TRBD1 matches at 9 bases. V lost 5 bases to trimming and J lost 9 bases; unmatched junction nucleotides: 11. CDR3 length: 15 residues. CDR1 is MNHEY, CDR2 SVGEGT, per germline.

The chain couples TRBV24-1 to TRBJ1-1; maybe TRBD1 (5 bases). Germline V gives CDR1 KGHDR, CDR2 SFDVKD. With 2 bases removed from V and 10 bases from J, the gap between germline ends came to 16 bases. This CDR3 spans 14 amino acids. The DNA for the CDR3 is TGTGCCACCAGTGATTACAACGTAGGGGTTGGAGCTTTCTTT. Protein product: CATSDYNVGVGAFF.

The chain couples TRBV29-1 to TRBJ2-1, with 7 bases that match TRBD1. V lost 4 bases to trimming and J lost 4 bases; unmatched junction nucleotides: 4. Germline CDR1 reads SQVTM; CDR2 reads ANQGSEA. This CDR3 is built from 13 residues. The CDR3 sequence is CSVVTGAYNEQFF. The CDR3 DNA follows: TGCAGCGTTGTAACAGGGGCGTACAATGAGCAGTTCTTC.

The rearrangement links TRBV18 to TRBJ1-1; possible D gene TRBD1, 6 bases. In germline, CDR1 is KGHSH, CDR2 LQKENI. V was shortened by 0 bases and J by 5 bases, with 16 bases between the two germline ends. This CDR3 has 16 amino acids. This CDR3 is CASSPPSGGGRTEAFF. The CDR3 DNA is TGTGCCAGCTCACCACCCAGTGGGGGGGGGCGGACTGAAGCTTTCTTT.

This chain links TRBV11-2 with TRBJ2-7, with D perhaps TRBD2 (5 bases). CDR1 is SGHAT, CDR2 FQNNGV, per germline. V shed 4 bases and J shed 3 bases, with 16 bases lying between them. The CDR3 length is 15 residues. Here the CDR3 DNA reads TGTGCCAGCAGCTCTACTAAGGACGGGGACTACGAGCAGTACTTC. This encodes CASSSTKDGDYEQYF.

The chain employs TRBV27 and TRBJ1-2; D is uncertain. This CDR3 has 16 residues. Germline V CDR1 and CDR2: MNHEY, SMNVEV (reference sequence). Deletions cut 6 bases from V and 6 bases from J, with 23 bases between. CDR3 sequence: CASSLESLPGLHGYTF. CDR3 nucleotides: TGTGCCAGCAGCCTCGAATCGCTTCCCGGTCTTCATGGCTACACCTTC.

The chain employs TRBV4-1 and TRBJ2-1; the match to TRBD2 covers 8 bases. CDR3 size: 17 residues. From germline, CDR1 is MGHRA and CDR2 YSYEKL. The V segment lost 4 bases and the J segment 3 bases; nucleotides outside the gene matches: 11. CDR3 sequence: CASSREAPSGYYNEQFF. CDR3 nucleotides: TGCGCCAGCAGCCGTGAGGCCCCTAGCGGGTACTACAATGAGCAGTTCTTC.

In its sample, this clone was seen once. V is TRBV6-5 and J is TRBJ2-1; 10 nucleotides agree with TRBD2. Germline V gene lookup returns CDR1 MNHEY and CDR2 SVGAGI. Trimming at V came to 0 bases and at J to 6 bases, leaving 5 bases not matched to a gene. The length of the CDR3 is 16 residues. The CDR3 nucleotides read TGTGCCAGCAGTTACTCAGCCCTAGCGGGAGTCAATGAGCAGTTCTTC. It codes for CASSYSALAGVNEQFF.

The chain carries TRBV4-2 and TRBJ1-2; 7 nucleotides align to TRBD1. This CDR3 spans 14 amino acids. Unmatched junction bases numbered 1, after V lost 1 base and J lost 2 bases. CDR1 LGHNA and CDR2 YNFKEQ come from the germline V gene. CDR3 in DNA: TGTGCCAGCAGCCAAGCGACAGGGAACTATGGCTACACCTTC. The encoded protein is CASSQATGNYGYTF.

This rearrangement joins TRBV20-1 to TRBJ2-3; 12 bases line up with TRBD2. CDR3 length equals 17 residues. The junction had 10 bases not matched to a gene; V was cut back by 4 bases and J by 2 bases. Germline-derived CDR1 and CDR2 are DFQATT and SNEGSKA (reference sequence). The CDR3 sequence is CSAIEATSGGLTDTQYF. CDR3 in DNA: TGCAGTGCTATTGAAGCGACTAGCGGGGGCCTCACAGATACGCAGTATTTT.

V gene TRBV2 combines with J gene TRBJ1-5, with 9 positions matching TRBD1. This CDR3 spans 14 amino acids. Unmatched junction bases numbered 5, after V lost 7 bases and J lost 4 bases. The germline V gene has CDR1 SNHLY and CDR2 FYNNEI. CDR3 residues: CASTIDRGNQPQHF. The CDR3 DNA reads TGTGCCAGCACCATCGACAGGGGGAATCAGCCCCAGCATTTT.

The chain joins TRBV5-8 to TRBJ2-1; D uncertain. In germline, CDR1 is SGHTS, CDR2 YDEGEE. V was shortened by 0 bases and J by 9 bases, with 4 bases between the two germline ends. The CDR3 has 11 amino acids. The CDR3 is CASSLVREQFF. CDR3 DNA sequence: TGTGCCAGCAGCTTGGTTCGTGAGCAGTTCTTC.

The chain links TRBV18 to TRBJ2-3; 9 bases are a match to TRBD2. Germline V CDR1 and CDR2: KGHSH, LQKENI. V dropped 3 bases and J dropped 6; count of bases not matched to a gene: 10. The CDR3 extends over 16 amino acids. The CDR3 here is CASSPNGGGAPDTQYF. In DNA, the CDR3 is TGTGCCAGCTCACCTAACGGCGGGGGGGCCCCCGATACGCAGTATTTT.

The J gene is TRBJ1-1, the V gene TRBV18; 9 nucleotides line up with TRBD1. V lost 6 bases and J lost 1; bases outside the gene matches: 3. The CDR3 extends over 14 amino acids. CDR1 KGHSH and CDR2 LQKENI come from the germline V gene. CDR3 sequence: CASSGTGPNTEAFF. CDR3 bases: TGTGCCAGCTCGGGGACAGGGCCGAACACTGAAGCTTTCTTT.

V gene TRBV28 combines with J gene TRBJ1-5; 8 positions match TRBD1. The V and J ends lost 5 bases and 5 bases, in that order; junction bases with no gene match: 5. Looked up from germline, CDR1 is MDHEN and CDR2 is SYDVKM. The CDR3 totals 14 residues. The CDR3 protein is CASSTGQVDQPQHF. The CDR3 DNA follows: TGTGCCAGCAGTACGGGACAGGTAGATCAGCCCCAGCATTTT.

This chain uses TRBV4-3 with TRBJ2-1, with 9 positions matching TRBD2. CDR1 is LGHNA and CDR2 is YSLEER in the germline V gene. J lost 8 bases, V lost 6 bases, and 5 bases had no gene match. The CDR3 is made up of 13 amino acids. CDR3 region: CASRSLAGYEQFF. The CDR3 DNA sequence: TGCGCCAGCAGGAGCCTAGCGGGATATGAGCAGTTCTTC.

The chain couples TRBV7-2 to TRBJ2-1; 9 positions agree with TRBD2. Germline V gives CDR1 SGHTA, CDR2 FQGNSA. V was pared by 4 bases and J by 6 bases, with 10 bases of the junction left unmatched. This CDR3 spans 16 amino acids. In DNA, the CDR3 is TGTGCCAGCAGCTCGCTAGCGGGATCGATCATCAATGAGCAGTTCTTC. Encoded protein: CASSSLAGSIINEQFF.